These 32 T cell receptor beta chains were sequenced from one sample in a study of shared clonotypes between healthy human individuals. Sequencing was performed with immunoSEQ multiplex PCR; in TCRdb, only in-frame clones are kept and a portion is missing. This table holds hundreds of thousands of clones, about 96% found once. The sample was naive CD4+ T cells sorted from blood. Noted subset: CD45RA+ positively selected. These receptors were taken from a woman aged 30 to 39 in good health.

The V call is TRBV6-1, the J call TRBJ1-3, with TRBD1 matching over 7 bases. The junction had 4 bases not matched to a gene; V was cut back by 7 bases and J by 1 base. The CDR3 covers 14 residues. Germline CDR1 reads MNHNS; CDR2 reads SASEGT. The CDR3 nucleotides read TGTGCCAGCAACCAGGGGGGTTCTGGAAACACCATATATTTT. It translates to CASNQGGSGNTIYF.

The chain carries TRBV7-6 and TRBJ2-7; TRBD1 or TRBD2 may be the D gene (6 bases each). The V end lost 0 bases, the J end lost 9 bases, and 9 bases lay between the germline ends. CDR1 and CDR2 (germline): SGHVS, FNYEAQ. The CDR3 covers 12 residues. Here the CDR3 DNA reads TGTGCCAGCAGCTTAGCGGGGGGCGGGCAGTACTTC. This encodes CASSLAGGGQYF.

The chain couples TRBV11-2 to TRBJ2-1; TRBD2 matches 8 bases. Germline trimming cut 0 bases from V and 0 bases from J; bases unmatched to any gene: 4. Germline V gene lookup returns CDR1 SGHAT and CDR2 FQNNGV. The CDR3 runs to 17 residues. The CDR3 spells CASSLESGLASYNEQFF. The DNA of the CDR3 is TGTGCCAGCAGCTTAGAGAGCGGACTAGCCTCCTACAATGAGCAGTTCTTC.

On this clone itself: The junction and the germline gene differ at one end; a read error may be behind it. The rearrangement links TRBV2 to TRBJ1-2; weak D call: TRBD1 (6 bases). Germline values: CDR1 SNHLY, CDR2 FYNNEI. The CDR3 runs to 11 residues. This CDR3 reads CASRSTGGYAF. The DNA for the CDR3 is TGTGCCAGCAGGTCGACCGGGGGCTACGCCTTC.

The chain has TRBV28 and TRBJ1-5; D remains ambiguous. This CDR3 region has 15 residues. Germline-derived CDR1 and CDR2 are MDHEN and SYDVKM. Trimming removed 3 bases from V and 0 bases from J, with 9 bases in between. In nucleotides, the CDR3 is TGTGCCAGCAGTTTTCGCGAGGCTAGCAATCAGCCCCAGCATTTT. It translates to CASSFREASNQPQHF. Using reference TRBV28 and TRBJ1-5 for the parts outside the CDR3, the full variable domain is DVKVTQSSRYLVKRTGEKVFLECVQDMDHENMFWYRQDPGLGLRLIYFSYDVKMKEKGDIPEGYSVSREKKERFSLILESASTNQTSMYLCASSFREASNQPQHFGDGTRLSIL.

The rearrangement links TRBV28 to TRBJ2-5, with D possibly matching TRBD1 (6 bases). The better agreement between TRBJ2-7 and the DNA end casts doubt on the J call. CDR3 length equals 13 residues. Germline V gene lookup returns CDR1 MDHEN and CDR2 SYDVKM. The CDR3 spells CASSQGQYYEQYF. The CDR3, as DNA: TGTGCCAGCAGTCAAGGACAGTACTACGAGCAGTACTTC.

The chain combines TRBV5-1 with TRBJ2-3, with D maybe TRBD1 (5 bases). Germline V CDR1 and CDR2: SGHRS, YFSETQ. Trimming took 2 bases from V and 1 from J, leaving 11 bases between them. There are 15 residues in the CDR3. The CDR3 protein is CASSFQGLGTDTQYF. The DNA for the CDR3 is TGCGCCAGCAGCTTCCAGGGATTGGGCACAGATACGCAGTATTTT.

Here the CDR3 DNA reads TGTGCCAGTAGTATAGACACGATTACAGGGAACTATGGCTACACCTTC. Translation: CASSIDTITGNYGYTF. The V gene is TRBV19, the J gene TRBJ1-2, with D maybe TRBD1 (6 bases). V dropped 0 bases and J dropped 2 bases, with 13 bases sitting between them. Germline V gene data show CDR1 as LNHDA and CDR2 as SQIVND (reference sequence). The CDR3 is 16 amino acids.

The rearrangement uses TRBV7-2 and TRBJ2-7; TRBD1 matches 9 bases. This CDR3 has 16 amino acids. Germline-derived CDR1 and CDR2 are SGHTA and FQGNSA. The V gene end was trimmed by 2 bases and the J gene end by 1 base; junction bases not matched to a gene: 6. The CDR3 DNA is TGTGCCAGCAGCTTATCTGGGACAGGGTCGTCCTACGAGCAGTACTTC. Amino acid sequence: CASSLSGTGSSYEQYF.

CDR3 nucleotides: TGTGCCAGCAGCATAGACGAAGAAGAGACCCAGTACTTC. This codes for CASSIDEEETQYF. The V and J genes are TRBV5-6 and TRBJ2-5; no definite D call. V lost 4 bases and J lost 3, with 10 bases in between. CDR3 size: 13 residues. Germline lookup yields CDR1 SGHDT and CDR2 YYEEEE.

The J gene is TRBJ1-5, the V gene TRBV6-1; no definite D call. The germline V and J ends were trimmed by 4 bases and 7 bases, with 17 bases remaining between them. The CDR3 totals 15 residues. Germline values: CDR1 MNHNS, CDR2 SASEGT. Written as DNA, the CDR3 is TGTGCCAGCAGTGGCCCGGGCCCCCCAGGACAGCCCCAGCATTTT. The encoded protein is CASSGPGPPGQPQHF.

The chain has TRBV7-2 and TRBJ2-7; D remains ambiguous. Germline V CDR1 and CDR2: SGHTA, FQGNSA. This CDR3 comprises 15 residues. V lost 1 base and J lost 0, with 10 bases in between. Here the CDR3 reads CASSLGTSNSYEQYF. The CDR3 coding sequence is TGTGCCAGCAGCTTAGGTACCTCAAACTCCTACGAGCAGTACTTC. The full variable domain, in which reference TRBV7-2 and TRBJ2-7 provide the parts outside the CDR3, is GAGVSQSPSNKVTEKGKDVELRCDPISGHTALYWYRQSLGQGLEFLIYFQGNSAPDKSGLPSDRFSAERTGGSVSTLTIQRTQQEDSAVYLCASSLGTSNSYEQYFGPGTRLTVT.

This chain uses TRBV25-1 with TRBJ1-3; D is perhaps TRBD1 (6 bases). The CDR3 is 14 residues long. The V gene's germline CDR1 is MGHDK and CDR2 SYGVNS. The V gene lost 3 bases and the J gene lost 2 bases, with 8 bases spanning the gap. This CDR3 reads CASSDNRAGNTIYF. The DNA for the CDR3 is TGTGCCAGCAGTGATAACAGGGCTGGAAACACCATATATTTT. The full variable domain, its missing parts supplied by reference TRBV25-1 and TRBJ1-3, is EADIYQTPRYLVIGTGKKITLECSQTMGHDKMYWYQQDPGMELHLIHYSYGVNSTEKGDLSSESTVSRIRTEHFPLTLESARPSHTSQYLCASSDNRAGNTIYFGEGSWLTVV.

The chain combines TRBV2 with TRBJ1-5, with D tentatively TRBD1 (6 bases). The germline V gene encodes CDR1 SNHLY and CDR2 FYNNEI. Trimming stripped 8 bases from V and 0 bases from J, with 8 bases between. This CDR3 has 13 amino acids. CDR3 region: CASGQISNQPQHF. The CDR3 DNA reads as TGTGCCAGCGGACAGATTAGCAATCAGCCCCAGCATTTT.

The V gene is TRBV28, the J gene TRBJ2-1; a weak D match, TRBD2 (5 bases). The CDR3 is made up of 15 amino acids. V was shortened by 1 base and J by 5 bases, with 12 bases between the two germline ends. Germline CDR1 reads MDHEN; CDR2 reads SYDVKM. The CDR3 DNA is TGTGCCAGCAGTTTATCAACCGGGAACCACAATGAGCAGTTCTTC. It yields the protein CASSLSTGNHNEQFF.

This rearrangement joins TRBV27 to TRBJ2-2; 7 nucleotides align to TRBD2. V gave up 5 bases and J gave up 4 bases; unmatched junction bases: 10. The CDR3 loop spans 16 amino acids. The germline gives CDR1 MNHEY, CDR2 SMNVEV (reference sequence). The CDR3 region is CASSLVFAGATGELFF. The CDR3 DNA reads TGTGCCAGCAGTCTAGTTTTCGCGGGAGCCACCGGGGAGCTGTTTTTT.

The chain has TRBV28 and TRBJ1-1; D not certain. The CDR3 length is 16 residues. Trimming shortened V by 5 bases and J by 1 base, and 17 bases separated the two germline ends. Germline CDR1 and CDR2: MDHEN and SYDVKM. The CDR3 bases are TGTGCCAGCAGTAAATCACCCAAACAGACGAACACTGAAGCTTTCTTT. It translates to CASSKSPKQTNTEAFF.

The chain couples TRBV7-8 to TRBJ2-5; TRBD2 agrees at 7 bases. The end of the DNA aligns better with TRBJ2-7, so the J call may be wrong. CDR3 length equals 17 residues. In germline, CDR1 is SGHVS, CDR2 FQNEAQ. CDR3 coding DNA: TGTGCCAGCAGCTTAGTGGTGGTAGGCGGGAGAGTCTACGAGCAGTACTTC. This translates into CASSLVVVGGRVYEQYF.

The J gene is TRBJ1-2, the V gene TRBV28, with D uncertain. V lost 7 bases, J lost 2 bases, and 14 bases lay in between. Germline CDR1 reads MDHEN; CDR2 reads SYDVKM. The CDR3 is 14 amino acids. This CDR3 is CASTPGPLNYGYTF. CDR3 in DNA: TGTGCCAGCACCCCAGGACCGCTAAACTATGGCTACACCTTC.

This chain joins TRBV5-3 and TRBJ1-2; no clear D gene. TRBV5-3 is known as an ORF, though its function is uncertain. Trimming removed 5 bases at V and 1 base at J, with 9 bases between. The CDR3 consists of 13 residues. CDR3 loop: CARSPLINYGYTF. DNA for the CDR3: TGTGCCAGAAGTCCTCTAATTAACTATGGCTACACCTTC.

This clone was counted a single time. The rearrangement joins TRBV2 to TRBJ2-3; D not resolved. V was shortened by 3 bases and J by 4 bases, with 8 bases between the two germline ends. Germline V gene lookup returns CDR1 SNHLY and CDR2 FYNNEI. This CDR3 region has 13 residues. CDR3 in amino acids: CASSDLVSDTQYF. CDR3 sequence (DNA): TGTGCCAGCAGTGATCTAGTCTCAGATACGCAGTATTTT. Full variable domain (missing parts from reference TRBV2 and TRBJ2-3): EPEVTQTPSHQVTQMGQEVILRCVPISNHLYFYWYRQILGQKVEFLVSFYNNEISEKSEIFDDQFSVERPDGSNFTLKIRSTKLEDSAMYFCASSDLVSDTQYFGPGTRLTVL.

The chain combines TRBV11-2 with TRBJ2-2, with D possibly being TRBD2 (6 bases). V lost 1 base, J lost 3 bases, and 12 bases lay in between. The CDR3 totals 16 residues. Germline V gene data show CDR1 as SGHAT and CDR2 as FQNNGV. The CDR3 here is CASSLGSGSYTGELFF. In nucleotides, the CDR3 is TGTGCCAGCAGCTTAGGTAGCGGAAGTTACACCGGGGAGCTGTTTTTT.

The gene calls are TRBV4-1 and TRBJ2-1; possible D gene TRBD1, 6 bases. This CDR3 comprises 11 residues. Germline V gene data show CDR1 as MGHRA and CDR2 as YSYEKL. Deletions cut 7 bases from V and 7 bases from J, with 8 bases between. CDR3 protein: CASTGVNEQFF. DNA of the CDR3: TGCGCCAGCACAGGGGTAAATGAGCAGTTCTTC.

V is TRBV28 and J is TRBJ1-2, with 9 bases aligning to TRBD1. The V gene's germline CDR1 is MDHEN and CDR2 SYDVKM. The J segment lost 8 bases and the V segment lost 5 bases, leaving 9 bases of the junction unmatched. CDR3 length: 14 amino acids. CDR3 nucleotides: TGTGCCAGCAGTGAAACGGGACAGGGCTACGGCTACACCTTC. Protein sequence: CASSETGQGYGYTF.

The chain recombines TRBV2 with TRBJ2-7; D remains ambiguous. The CDR3 runs 13 residues. Germline CDR1 is SNHLY and CDR2 is FYNNEI. V was clipped by 10 bases and J by 3 bases, with 16 bases between them. This CDR3 reads CAIKGPRNYEQYF. The CDR3 DNA sequence: TGTGCCATAAAAGGACCGCGGAACTACGAGCAGTACTTC.

The V gene is TRBV7-8, the J gene TRBJ1-5; 9 bases match TRBD1. V lost 4 bases and J lost 0; bases outside the gene matches: 4. CDR1 SGHVS and CDR2 FQNEAQ come from the germline V gene. The CDR3 runs to 16 residues. CDR3 nucleotide sequence: TGTGCCAGCAGCTCGGACAGGGGCGATAGCAATCAGCCCCAGCATTTT. Translating it yields CASSSDRGDSNQPQHF.

The chain uses TRBV6-5 and TRBJ2-7; 8 bases align to TRBD1. The J segment lost 2 bases and the V segment lost 5 bases, leaving 5 bases of the junction unmatched. Germline V lookup: CDR1 MNHEY, CDR2 SVGAGI. This CDR3 is built from 14 residues. This chain's CDR3 is CASSTDRETYEQYF. As DNA, the CDR3 is TGTGCCAGCAGTACGGACAGGGAGACCTACGAGCAGTACTTC.

The chain is built from TRBV12-2 and TRBJ2-1. TRBV12-2 has pseudogene status. The CDR3 extends over 14 amino acids. The CDR3 region is CASRGTSSYNEQFF. The CDR3 DNA is TGTGCAAGTCGTGGGACCAGCTCCTACAATGAGCAGTTCTTC.

The CDR3 sequence is CASSLAKSGSGGVAFF. CDR3 in DNA: TGCGCCAGCAGCTTGGCCAAGTCTGGGTCAGGTGGGGTAGCTTTCTTT. The chain recombines TRBV5-1 with TRBJ1-1; D is unresolved. Germline V gene data show CDR1 as SGHRS and CDR2 as YFSETQ. The CDR3 is 16 residues long. With 0 bases removed from V and 10 bases from J, the gap between germline ends came to 22 bases.

This chain connects TRBV16 to TRBJ2-7, with TRBD1 matching 7 bases. The CDR3 is 14 amino acids. The germline V gene has CDR1 KGHSY and CDR2 FQNENV. V lost 4 bases to trimming and J lost 0 bases; unmatched junction nucleotides: 3. The DNA of the CDR3 is TGTGCCAGCAGCCGCCAGGGGGACTCCTACGAGCAGTACTTC. Its translation: CASSRQGDSYEQYF.

The chain uses TRBV6-5 and TRBJ2-3; the D is unclear. Germline loops: CDR1 MNHEY, CDR2 SVGAGI. The CDR3 extends over 14 amino acids. With 2 bases removed from V and 0 bases from J, the gap between germline ends came to 6 bases. The CDR3 sequence is CASSYPLSTDTQYF. CDR3 coding DNA: TGTGCCAGCAGTTACCCCCTAAGCACAGATACGCAGTATTTT.

This clone occurred once. The chain has TRBV5-1 and TRBJ1-1; D possibly corresponds to TRBD1 (5 bases). The CDR3 contains 14 residues. The germline CDR1 and CDR2 sequences are SGHRS and YFSETQ. V shed 0 bases and J shed 5 bases, with 11 bases lying between them. CDR3 region: CASSLDRLGTEAFF. CDR3 nucleotide sequence: TGCGCCAGCAGCTTGGACAGGCTGGGAACTGAAGCTTTCTTT.